This T cell receptor beta chain was observed in a study of blood T cell repertoires in COVID-19. As regards this clone: Other DNA sequences in the same sample also yield this CDR3.

The V and J ends lost 5 bases and 1 base respectively, with 11 bases between them. The CDR3 has 14 residues. The germline gives CDR1 SGHTA, CDR2 FQGTGA. Using immunoSEQ multiplex PCR, the repertoire was profiled, and TCRdb retains in-frame clones only, with some absent. The sample records about 440,000 clones, around nine tenths being singletons. The receptor was derived from a woman in her thirties with acute or convalescent COVID-19. The sample taken for sequencing was peripheral blood. The rearrangement uses TRBV7-3 and TRBJ1-1; D gene unclear. CDR3: CASSLLAGNTEAFF. As DNA, the CDR3 is TGTGCCAGCAGCCTTCTGGCGGGGAACACTGAAGCTTTCTTT.